A selection of T cell receptor beta chains follows, all from one sample in a study of CD4 and CD8 cells across lung adenocarcinoma regions. Using its own MiXCR run on the PCR reads, TCRdb lists one record per CDR3 protein. The data contain approximately 3,600 distinct CDR3 sequences, roughly 61% of them singletons. The sequencing sample was made of CD4+ T cells from the center of a lung tumor. The receptors here all came from a female donor with lung adenocarcinoma. The CD4 and CD8 labels of this study may be unreliable. The CDR3 runs from the conserved cysteine through the conserved F or W. D genes are given only for firm matches. Size tells how often a clone was seen (once, few, many) or the class of an expanded clone, and some rows leave it out.

J: TRBJ2-1
V: TRBV7-2
size: -
D: -
CDR3: CASSLGGDLRNEQFF
DNA: TGTGCCAGCAGTTTGGGCGGGGACCTCCGGAATGAGCAGTTCTTC

J: TRBJ2-6
V: TRBV6-1
size: -
D: -
CDR3: CASSDRGSGANVLTF
DNA: TGTGCCAGCAGTGATAGGGGCTCTGGGGCCAACGTCCTGACTTTC

J: TRBJ2-1
V: TRBV6-5
size: large
D: -
CDR3: CASSSSGPSSYNEQFF
DNA: TGTGCCAGCAGTTCGAGCGGGCCGAGCTCCTACAATGAGCAGTTCTTC

J: TRBJ2-1
V: TRBV27
size: few
D: TRBD2
CDR3: CASSPRGLGSYNEQFF
DNA: TGTGCCAGCAGTCCCCGGGGACTAGGATCCTACAATGAGCAGTTCTTC

J: TRBJ1-1
V: TRBV6-1
size: -
D: -
CDR3: CASSEWTASGAFF
DNA: TGTGCCAGCAGTGAATGGACCGCTTCAGGGGCTTTCTTT

J: TRBJ2-2
V: TRBV12-3/TRBV12-4
size: -
D: -
CDR3: CASSFSIFNTGELFF
DNA: TGTGCCAGCAGTTTTAGCATCTTTAACACCGGGGAGCTGTTTTTT

J: TRBJ2-3
V: TRBV27
size: large
D: -
CDR3: CASSLSLGTQYF
DNA: TGTGCCAGCAGTTTATCCCTGGGTACGCAGTATTTT

J: TRBJ2-1
V: TRBV6-1
size: -
D: TRBD1
CDR3: CASSSIKDRVVYNEQFF
DNA: TGTGCCAGCAGCTCAATCAAGGACAGGGTGGTCTACAATGAGCAGTTCTTC

J: TRBJ2-3
V: TRBV6-1
size: -
D: TRBD1
CDR3: CASSEDPGQGTDTQYF
DNA: TGTGCCAGCAGTGAAGACCCGGGACAGGGAACAGATACGCAGTATTTT

J: TRBJ2-4
V: TRBV6-5
size: medium-sized
D: -
CDR3: CASSQSDLDIQYF
DNA: TGTGCCAGCAGTCAGTCGGACCTGGACATTCAGTACTTC

J: TRBJ1-1
V: TRBV27
size: medium-sized
D: -
CDR3: CASSSGRGLINGEAFF
DNA: TGTGCCAGCAGTTCGGGCAGGGGCCTCATTAACGGTGAAGCTTTCTTT

J: TRBJ2-5
V: TRBV10-1
size: -
D: -
CDR3: CATGREGQDTQYF
DNA: TGCGCCACCGGACGAGAAGGCCAAGATACCCAGTACTTT

J: TRBJ1-2
V: TRBV4-1
size: -
D: -
CDR3: CASSEGQTRRGAYGYTF
DNA: TGCGCCAGCAGCGAAGGACAAACCCGAAGGGGTGCCTATGGCTACACCTTC

J: TRBJ2-1
V: TRBV6-5
size: medium-sized
D: TRBD1
CDR3: CASRRQGNEQFF
DNA: TGTGCCAGCAGGAGACAGGGGAATGAGCAGTTCTTC

J: TRBJ2-1
V: TRBV14
size: medium-sized
D: TRBD1
CDR3: CASSQVKGAGEQFF
DNA: TGTGCCAGCAGCCAAGTGAAGGGGGCGGGTGAGCAGTTCTTC

J: TRBJ2-7
V: TRBV10-1
size: -
D: -
CDR3: CASSEAGAPYEQYF
DNA: TGCGCCAGCAGTGAGGCAGGGGCCCCCTACGAGCAGTACTTC

J: TRBJ1-2
V: TRBV6-1
size: few
D: -
CDR3: CASSEASGGYGYTF
DNA: TGTGCCAGCAGTGAAGCGAGTGGCGGTTATGGCTACACCTTC

J: TRBJ2-1
V: TRBV6-5
size: hyperexpanded
D: -
CDR3: CASSYSILSRAPFTPKIYNEQFF
DNA: TGTGCCAGCAGTTACTCGATTTTGTCGAGGGCACCATTCACCCCTAAGATCTACAATGAGCAGTTCTTC

J: TRBJ2-2
V: TRBV6-1
size: -
D: -
CDR3: CASRSTNTGELFF
DNA: TGTGCCAGCAGAAGCACAAACACCGGGGAGCTGTTTTTT

J: TRBJ2-7
V: TRBV6-1
size: medium-sized
D: -
CDR3: CASSDLTLPYEQYF
DNA: TGTGCCAGCAGTGACCTGACTCTTCCCTACGAGCAGTACTTC

J: TRBJ2-1
V: TRBV6-1
size: -
D: TRBD2
CDR3: CASRLAWDNEQFF
DNA: TGTGCCAGCAGACTAGCGTGGGACAATGAGCAGTTCTTC

J: TRBJ2-5
V: TRBV7-2
size: large
D: -
CDR3: CASSLAGRSQETQYF
DNA: TGTGCCAGCAGCTTAGCGGGGCGGTCCCAAGAGACCCAGTACTTC

J: TRBJ2-1
V: TRBV5-6
size: -
D: -
CDR3: CAGSTRDEQFF
DNA: TGTGCCGGTAGCACGAGGGATGAGCAGTTCTTC

J: TRBJ2-7
V: TRBV24-1
size: -
D: -
CDR3: CATSDFGGSYTQYF
DNA: TGTGCCACCAGTGATTTTGGGGGCTCGTATACGCAGTACTTC